This is a list of T cell receptor beta chains from one sample in a study of a mutant IDH1 vaccine in newly diagnosed glioma. Libraries were prepared by immunoSEQ multiplex PCR; TCRdb keeps only in-frame clonotypes and omits some of them. The top ten clones hold roughly 5.3% of a sample with about 56,000 clones, about 79% of them seen once. These TCRs are of unknown antigen specificity. The specimen comprised PBMCs, sampled from a glioma patient whose treatment included an IDH1 peptide vaccine. Source of these receptors: a man aged 45-65 years with glioma. Each CDR3 is given with its conserved first and last residue. The D gene is left open where the match is weak. Size is stated for part of the rows, as once, few or many counts, or as a class when the clone is expanded.

d_gene	len	abundance	v_gene	j_gene	CDR3nt	CDR3aa
TRBD2	17	NA	TRBV10-2	TRBJ2-7	TGCGCCAGCAGTGGGGGCCCTAGCGGGGGAAGCTCCTACGAGCAGTACTTC	CASSGGPSGGSSYEQYF
NA	14	few	TRBV5-1	TRBJ2-3	TGCGCCAGCAGCAGGTCAGGGGCGCGGGATACGCAGTATTTT	CASSRSGARDTQYF
TRBD1	13	NA	TRBV28	TRBJ1-1	TGTGCCAGCAGATGGACAGGGACCACTGAAGCTTTCTTT	CASRWTGTTEAFF
NA	13	NA	TRBV9	TRBJ1-5	TGTGCCAGCAGCGGGACACCTAATCAGCCCCAGCATTTT	CASSGTPNQPQHF
NA	14	NA	TRBV2	TRBJ2-3	TGTGCCAGCTCTGGTGGTACAGGGTCAGATACGCAGTATTTT	CASSGGTGSDTQYF
NA	14	NA	TRBV27	TRBJ2-2	TGTGCCAGCCGGTTGGGCAAAACCGGCGGGGAGCTGTTTTTT	CASRLGKTGGELFF
TRBD2	16	NA	TRBV5-6	TRBJ2-3	TGTGCCAGCAGCTCGCGACTAGCGGGGTTCCGGGATACGCAGTATTTT	CASSSRLAGFRDTQYF
NA	13	once	TRBV29-1	TRBJ2-3	TGCAGCGTCTCACAGGGTATGGGAGATACGCAGTATTTT	CSVSQGMGDTQYF
NA	15	few	TRBV27	TRBJ2-3	TGTGCCAGCAGCCGATCGGCGGCCCGCATTGATACGCAGTATTTT	CASSRSAARIDTQYF
TRBD2	15	NA	TRBV6-1	TRBJ2-3	TGTGCCAGCAGTGAAGGGGGGGGGATCACAGATACGCAGTATTTT	CASSEGGGITDTQYF
TRBD2	15	NA	TRBV5-1	TRBJ2-1	TGCGCCAGCAGCTTGGGACTAGCGGGGCTCAATGAGCAGTTCTTC	CASSLGLAGLNEQFF
TRBD1	16	NA	TRBV5-4	TRBJ1-5	TGTGCCAGCAGCTTGACGGGACAGGGGGCTCAGCAGCCCCAGCATTTT	CASSLTGQGAQQPQHF
NA	14	NA	TRBV4-1	TRBJ1-5	TGCGCCAGCAGCCAAGATAATCCAGGGTGGCCCCAGCATTTT	CASSQDNPGWPQHF
TRBD2	17	NA	TRBV4-1	TRBJ2-3	TGCGCCAGCAGCCAAGATGCGAGCGGGGGGTGGACAGATACGCAGTATTTT	CASSQDASGGWTDTQYF
TRBD1	12	few	TRBV10-1	TRBJ1-2	TGCGCCACCGGGACAGTCTTTTATGGCTACACCTTC	CATGTVFYGYTF
NA	13	NA	TRBV27	TRBJ2-1	TGTGCCAGCAGTCTGGACAGTATTAATAAGCAGTTCTTC	CASSLDSINKQFF
NA	13	NA	TRBV9	TRBJ2-7	TGTGCCAGCTCCGTTGGGGACTCCTACGAGCAGTACTTC	CASSVGDSYEQYF
NA	13	NA	TRBV30	TRBJ1-1	TGTGCCTGGAGTGTTTCCGAGGGGACTGAAGCTTTCTTT	CAWSVSEGTEAFF
NA	13	NA	TRBV30	TRBJ1-1	TGTGCCTGGAGTCGACAGCTGAACACTGAAGCTTTCTTT	CAWSRQLNTEAFF
NA	12	few	TRBV30	TRBJ1-4	TGTGCCTGGAGTGCGGGATACGAAAAACTGTTTTTT	CAWSAGYEKLFF
NA	15	NA	TRBV7-8	TRBJ1-1	TGTGCCAGCAGCTTAGGCCGGGGGGGTTGGACTGAAGCTTTCTTT	CASSLGRGGWTEAFF
NA	15	NA	TRBV7-2	TRBJ1-3	TGTGCCAGCAGCCGACAGAGCGGCTCTGGAAACACCATATATTTT	CASSRQSGSGNTIYF
NA	14	NA	TRBV6-5	TRBJ2-7	TGTGCCAGCAGTCGGACAGCAAGCTCCTACGAGCAGTACTTC	CASSRTASSYEQYF
TRBD2	16	few	TRBV19	TRBJ2-3	TGTGCCAGTAGTCGCGGACTAGCCGATTTCACAGATACGCAGTATTTT	CASSRGLADFTDTQYF
TRBD1	15	NA	TRBV27	TRBJ1-1	TGTGCCAGCAGTAGAGGGACAGCCAAGAACACTGAAGCTTTCTTT	CASSRGTAKNTEAFF
NA	16	NA	TRBV14	TRBJ2-3	TGTGCCAGCAGCTCAAGGGGTGAGACCCACACAGATACGCAGTATTTT	CASSSRGETHTDTQYF
TRBD2	15	NA	TRBV6-6	TRBJ2-7	TGTGCCAGCAACGGGAGGGGGGGGGCTCCCTACGAGCAGTACTTC	CASNGRGGAPYEQYF
NA	11	NA	TRBV14	TRBJ2-3	TGTGCCAGCAGCCTAGCGGATACGCAGTATTTT	CASSLADTQYF
NA	11	NA	TRBV5-6	TRBJ2-5	TGTGCCAGCAGCTTAAAAGAGACCCAGTACTTC	CASSLKETQYF
NA	12	few	TRBV30	TRBJ1-1	TGTGCCTTGAATCGGGGAGGCCCTGAAGCTTTCTTT	CALNRGGPEAFF
NA	15	NA	TRBV10-3	TRBJ2-2	TGTGCCATCAGTGAGTGGGGGCAGGACACCGGGGAGCTGTTTTTT	CAISEWGQDTGELFF
NA	16	NA	TRBV29-1	TRBJ1-1	TGCAGCGTTGAAGCCGTCCAGGGTGACGAGAACACTGAAGCTTTCTTT	CSVEAVQGDENTEAFF
NA	17	few	TRBV29-1	TRBJ2-1	TGCAGCGTTGGTAGTGGAGGGGGGCCAAGGTCCCCTAATGAGCAGTTCTTC	CSVGSGGGPRSPNEQFF
NA	18	NA	TRBV25-1	TRBJ2-2	TGTGCCAGCAGTGCCTCACTCGGCAGGGGAAGTAGCACCGGGGAGCTGTTTTTT	CASSASLGRGSSTGELFF
NA	12	NA	TRBV5-8	TRBJ2-1	TGTGCCAGCAGCTTGGGCGGGAATGAGCAGTTCTTC	CASSLGGNEQFF
TRBD1	12	NA	TRBV30	TRBJ1-2	TGTGCCTGGGACAGGGTTTACGATGGCTACACCTTC	CAWDRVYDGYTF
NA	15	NA	TRBV7-8	TRBJ1-5	TGTGCCAGCAGCTTAAGTGGCCTTAGCAATCAGCCCCAGCATTTT	CASSLSGLSNQPQHF
TRBD1	14	NA	TRBV4-2	TRBJ2-7	TGTGCCAGCAGCCAAGTGGACAGGGTAGGCGAGCAGTACTTC	CASSQVDRVGEQYF
NA	19	few	TRBV7-9	TRBJ1-3	TGTGCCAGCAGCGATCGTGGTGGGGCAGGGCACCTCTCTGGAAACACCATATATTTT	CASSDRGGAGHLSGNTIYF
TRBD1	15	NA	TRBV30	TRBJ1-5	TGTGCCTGGAGTCCCCAAGGACAGGTCAATCAGCCCCAGCATTTT	CAWSPQGQVNQPQHF
TRBD1	14	NA	TRBV6-5	TRBJ1-6	TGTGCCAGCAGTTTGACAGGGAATAATTCACCCCTCCACTTT	CASSLTGNNSPLHF
TRBD1	15	NA	TRBV18	TRBJ2-5	TGTGCCAGCTCACCACCCGGGGCAGGGGGAGAGACCCAGTACTTC	CASSPPGAGGETQYF
NA	14	NA	TRBV19	TRBJ2-6	TGTGCCAGTACCATCGGCTCTGGGGCCAACGTCCTGACTTTC	CASTIGSGANVLTF
TRBD1	13	NA	TRBV5-1	TRBJ1-5	TGCGCCAGCAGCTTGACAGGGGACCAGCCCCAGCATTTT	CASSLTGDQPQHF
NA	15	NA	TRBV5-6	TRBJ2-7	TGTGCCAGCAGCTCCGAAGGGACGGAATACTACGAGCAGTACTTC	CASSSEGTEYYEQYF
TRBD1	15	NA	TRBV7-2	TRBJ2-1	TGTGCCAGCAGCCCGGGGACAGGGAAATACAATGAGCAGTTCTTC	CASSPGTGKYNEQFF
NA	14	NA	TRBV10-2	TRBJ2-1	TGCGCCAGCAGTGTGGCAGGGAGCGGCAATGAGCAGTTCTTC	CASSVAGSGNEQFF
NA	15	NA	TRBV11-2	TRBJ2-7	TGTGCCAGCAGCCTTCTGGGGGGCTCGGCCTACGAGCAGTACTTC	CASSLLGGSAYEQYF
TRBD1	12	NA	TRBV6-1	TRBJ1-2	TGTGCCAGCAGGGGGACAGGGGCTGGCTACACCTTC	CASRGTGAGYTF